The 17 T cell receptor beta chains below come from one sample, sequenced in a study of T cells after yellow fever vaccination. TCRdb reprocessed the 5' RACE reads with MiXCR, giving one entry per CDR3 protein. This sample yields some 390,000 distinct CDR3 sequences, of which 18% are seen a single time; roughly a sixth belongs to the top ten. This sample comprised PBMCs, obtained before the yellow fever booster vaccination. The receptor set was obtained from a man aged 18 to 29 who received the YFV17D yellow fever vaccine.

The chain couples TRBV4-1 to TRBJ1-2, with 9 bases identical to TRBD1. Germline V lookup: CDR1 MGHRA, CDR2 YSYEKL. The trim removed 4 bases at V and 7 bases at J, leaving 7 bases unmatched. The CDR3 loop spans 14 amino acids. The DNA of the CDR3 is TGCGCCAGCAGCCCTCGGGACAGGGAAAGTGGCTACACCTTC. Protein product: CASSPRDRESGYTF.

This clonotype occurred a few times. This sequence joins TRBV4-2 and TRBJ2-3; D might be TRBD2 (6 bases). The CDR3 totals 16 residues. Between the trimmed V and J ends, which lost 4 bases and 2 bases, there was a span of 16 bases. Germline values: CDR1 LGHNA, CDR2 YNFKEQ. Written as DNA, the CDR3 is TGTGCCAGCAGCCCCGAGGTAGCGGTCCTCACAGATACGCAGTATTTT. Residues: CASSPEVAVLTDTQYF.

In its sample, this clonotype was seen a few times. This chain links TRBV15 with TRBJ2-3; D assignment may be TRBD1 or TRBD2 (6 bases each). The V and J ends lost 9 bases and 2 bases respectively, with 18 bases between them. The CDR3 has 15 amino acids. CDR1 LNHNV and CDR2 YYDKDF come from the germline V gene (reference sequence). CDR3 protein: CATEPSRGHTDTQYF. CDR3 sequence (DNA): TGTGCCACAGAGCCCTCCCGGGGGCACACAGATACGCAGTATTTT. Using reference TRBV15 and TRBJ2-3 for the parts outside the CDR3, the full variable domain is DAMVIQNPRYQVTQFGKPVTLSCSQTLNHNVMYWYQQKSSQAPKLLFHYYDKDFNNEADTPDNFQSRRPNTSFCFLDIRSPGLGDTAMYLCATEPSRGHTDTQYFGPGTRLTVL.

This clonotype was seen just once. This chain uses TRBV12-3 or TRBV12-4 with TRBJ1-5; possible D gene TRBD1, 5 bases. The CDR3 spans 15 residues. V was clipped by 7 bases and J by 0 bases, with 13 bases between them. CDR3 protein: CASITRTLSNQPQHF. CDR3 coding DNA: TGTGCCAGCATTACCCGGACACTTAGCAATCAGCCCCAGCATTTT.

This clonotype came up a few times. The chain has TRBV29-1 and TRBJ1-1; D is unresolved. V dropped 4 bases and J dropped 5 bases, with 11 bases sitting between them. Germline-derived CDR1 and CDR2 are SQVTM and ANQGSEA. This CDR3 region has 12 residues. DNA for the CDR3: TGCAGCGTTGTAAGGGTAGGGACTGAAGCTTTCTTT. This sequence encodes CSVVRVGTEAFF.

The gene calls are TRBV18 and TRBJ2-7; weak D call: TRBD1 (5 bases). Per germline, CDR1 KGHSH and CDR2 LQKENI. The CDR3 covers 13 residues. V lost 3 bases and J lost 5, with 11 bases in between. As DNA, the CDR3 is TGTGCCAGCTCACCTCCATCGGACAACGAGCAGTACTTC. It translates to CASSPPSDNEQYF.

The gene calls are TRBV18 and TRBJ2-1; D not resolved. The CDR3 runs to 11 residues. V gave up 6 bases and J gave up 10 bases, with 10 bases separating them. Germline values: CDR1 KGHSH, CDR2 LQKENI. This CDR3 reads CASSPVGEQFF. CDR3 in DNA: TGTGCCAGCTCCCCAGTGGGAGAGCAGTTCTTC.

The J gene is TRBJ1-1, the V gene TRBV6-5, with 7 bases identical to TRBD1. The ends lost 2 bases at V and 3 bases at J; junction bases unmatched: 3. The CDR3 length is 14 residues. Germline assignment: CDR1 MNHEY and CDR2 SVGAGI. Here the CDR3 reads CASSYVQGDTEAFF. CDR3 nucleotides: TGTGCCAGCAGTTACGTTCAGGGGGACACTGAAGCTTTCTTT.

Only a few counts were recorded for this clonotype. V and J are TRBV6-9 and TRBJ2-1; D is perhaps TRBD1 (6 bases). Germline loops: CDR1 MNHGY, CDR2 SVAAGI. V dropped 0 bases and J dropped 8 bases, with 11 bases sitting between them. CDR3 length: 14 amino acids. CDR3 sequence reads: CASSYSVGGHEQFF. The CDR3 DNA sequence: TGTGCCAGCAGTTATTCAGTAGGGGGTCATGAGCAGTTCTTC.

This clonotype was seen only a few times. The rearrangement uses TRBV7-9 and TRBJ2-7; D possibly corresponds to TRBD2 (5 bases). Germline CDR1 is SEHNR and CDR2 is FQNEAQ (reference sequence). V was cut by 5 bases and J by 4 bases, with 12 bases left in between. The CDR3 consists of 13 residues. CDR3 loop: CASSPTWTYEQYF. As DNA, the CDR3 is TGTGCCAGCAGCCCTACTTGGACTTACGAGCAGTACTTC.

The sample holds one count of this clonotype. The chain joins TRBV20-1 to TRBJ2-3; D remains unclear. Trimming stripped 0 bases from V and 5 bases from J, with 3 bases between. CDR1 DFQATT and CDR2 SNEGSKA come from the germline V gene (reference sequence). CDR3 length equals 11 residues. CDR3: CSAREQDTQYF. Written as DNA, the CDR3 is TGCAGTGCTAGAGAGCAAGATACGCAGTATTTT.

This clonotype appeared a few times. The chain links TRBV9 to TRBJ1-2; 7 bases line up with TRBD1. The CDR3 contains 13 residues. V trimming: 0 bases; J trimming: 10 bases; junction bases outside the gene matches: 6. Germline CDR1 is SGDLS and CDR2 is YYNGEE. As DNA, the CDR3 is TGTGCCAGCAGCGTAGGAGACAGGGTGTCCTACACCTTC. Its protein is CASSVGDRVSYTF.

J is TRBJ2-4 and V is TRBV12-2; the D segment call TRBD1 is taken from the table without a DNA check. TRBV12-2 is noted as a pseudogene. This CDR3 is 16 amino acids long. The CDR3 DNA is TGTGCAAGTCGCTTAGCGCGAGGCAGTGGAGGGGGCATTCAGTACTTC. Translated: CASRLARGSGGGIQYF.

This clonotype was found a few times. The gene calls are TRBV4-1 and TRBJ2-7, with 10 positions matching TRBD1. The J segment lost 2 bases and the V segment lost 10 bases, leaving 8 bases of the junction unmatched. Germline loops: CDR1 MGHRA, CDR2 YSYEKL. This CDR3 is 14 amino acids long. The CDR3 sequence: CATAPGTGAYEQYF. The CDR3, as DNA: TGCGCCACTGCTCCCGGGACAGGGGCCTACGAGCAGTACTTC.

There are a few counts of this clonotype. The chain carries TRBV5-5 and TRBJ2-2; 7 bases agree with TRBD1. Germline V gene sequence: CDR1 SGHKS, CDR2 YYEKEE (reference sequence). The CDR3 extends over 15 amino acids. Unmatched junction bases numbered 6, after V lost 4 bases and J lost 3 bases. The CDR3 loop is CASSVFDRDTGELFF. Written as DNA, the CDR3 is TGTGCCAGCAGCGTTTTTGACAGGGACACCGGGGAGCTGTTTTTT.

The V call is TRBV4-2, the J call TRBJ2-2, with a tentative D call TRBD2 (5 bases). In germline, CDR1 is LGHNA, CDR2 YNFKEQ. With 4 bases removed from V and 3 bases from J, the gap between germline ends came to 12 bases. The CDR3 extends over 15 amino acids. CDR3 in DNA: TGTGCCAGCAGCCCCGGTCCGGGGTACACCGGGGAGCTGTTTTTT. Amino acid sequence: CASSPGPGYTGELFF.

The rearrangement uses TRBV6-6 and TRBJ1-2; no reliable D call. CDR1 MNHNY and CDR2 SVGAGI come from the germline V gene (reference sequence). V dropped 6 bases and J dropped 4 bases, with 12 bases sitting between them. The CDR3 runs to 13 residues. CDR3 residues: CASRTDGLYGYTF. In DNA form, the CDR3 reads TGTGCCAGCAGAACAGACGGCCTCTATGGCTACACCTTC.